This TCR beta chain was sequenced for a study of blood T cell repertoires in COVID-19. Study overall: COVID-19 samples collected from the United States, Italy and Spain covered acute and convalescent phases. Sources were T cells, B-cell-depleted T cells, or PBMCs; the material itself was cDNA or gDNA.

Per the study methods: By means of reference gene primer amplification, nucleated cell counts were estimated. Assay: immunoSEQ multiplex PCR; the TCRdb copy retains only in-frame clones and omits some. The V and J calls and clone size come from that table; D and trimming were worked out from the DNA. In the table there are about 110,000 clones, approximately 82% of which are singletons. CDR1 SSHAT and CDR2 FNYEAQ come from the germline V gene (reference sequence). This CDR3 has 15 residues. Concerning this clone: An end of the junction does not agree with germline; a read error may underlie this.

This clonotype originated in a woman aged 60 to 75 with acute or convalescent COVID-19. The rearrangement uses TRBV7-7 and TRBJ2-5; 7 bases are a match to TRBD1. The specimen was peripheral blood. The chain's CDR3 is CASSLMQTGQETQYF. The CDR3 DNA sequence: TGTGCTAGCAGCTTAATGCAGACAGGGCAAGAGACCCAGTACTTC.